This T cell receptor (beta chain) is drawn from a study of T cells after yellow fever vaccination. Study-wide results and limits: Abundant bulk-population clonotypes could contaminate the FACS-sorted repertoires. Booster samples showed a return of most primary-vaccination clones (around 95% CD4, roughly 85% CD8). A weaker but faster secondary response was observed, peaking on day 5 versus 15.

This CDR3 has 15 amino acids. V lost 0 bases and J 1 base, leaving 9 bases between the germline ends. Germline assignment: CDR1 SGHAT and CDR2 FQNNGV. Details on this clonotype: What it recognizes is unknown.

Conversion of TCR transcripts into cDNA relied on 5'RACE template switching, which added a universal primer site and UMIs. Using its own MiXCR run on the 5' RACE reads, TCRdb lists one record per CDR3 protein. The profile shows under 700,000 distinct CDR3 sequences, roughly a sixth of them singletons. The specimen comprised PBMCs, sampled less than 6 days after the first yellow fever vaccination. This clonotype was sampled from a man aged 18-30 years who received the YFV17D yellow fever vaccine. J is TRBJ1-1 and V is TRBV11-2; D gene unclear. CDR3 in amino acids: CASSLDWSPNTEAFF. The CDR3 DNA reads TGTGCCAGCAGCTTAGATTGGTCTCCGAACACTGAAGCTTTCTTT.